These T cell receptor beta chains were read from a single sample in a study of blood T cell repertoires in COVID-19. The data were produced by immunoSEQ multiplex PCR, yet TCRdb's version contains in-frame clones alone and is incomplete. The sample includes about 270,000 clones, 86% of them seen just once. Sequencing input: PBMCs or T cells enriched from blood (not recorded which). These receptors came from a man aged 18 to 29 who had recovered from COVID-19. Each CDR3 is given with its conserved first and last residue. The order of the fields is J gene, CDR3 length, D gene, clone size, V gene, CDR3 protein, CDR3 DNA. The D gene is left open where the match is weak. Where a row states a size, it is once, few, many or the class of an expanded clone; other rows omit it.

j_gene: TRBJ2-7
len: 15
d_gene: TRBD1
abundance: few
v_gene: TRBV27
CDR3aa: CASSFWGQGSAEQYF
CDR3nt: TGTGCCAGCAGTTTTTGGGGACAGGGCTCAGCCGAGCAGTACTTC

j_gene: TRBJ2-7
len: 13
d_gene: TRBD1
abundance: .
v_gene: TRBV5-1
CDR3aa: CASSGTASYEQYF
CDR3nt: TGCGCCAGCTCCGGGACAGCTTCCTACGAGCAGTACTTC

j_gene: TRBJ1-2
len: 16
d_gene: .
abundance: .
v_gene: TRBV7-2
CDR3aa: CASSLVVALSNYGYTF
CDR3nt: TGTGCCAGCAGCTTAGTCGTCGCACTATCTAACTATGGCTACACCTTC

j_gene: TRBJ2-1
len: 16
d_gene: TRBD2
abundance: .
v_gene: TRBV19
CDR3aa: CASSTAGGFTDNEQFF
CDR3nt: TGTGCCAGTAGTACCGCGGGGGGTTTTACGGACAATGAGCAGTTCTTC

j_gene: TRBJ2-1
len: 11
d_gene: .
abundance: .
v_gene: TRBV24-1
CDR3aa: CATSESNEQFF
CDR3nt: TGTGCCACCAGTGAGAGCAATGAGCAGTTCTTC

j_gene: TRBJ1-2
len: 12
d_gene: .
abundance: once
v_gene: TRBV12-3/TRBV12-4
CDR3aa: CASSKHGSGYTF
CDR3nt: TGTGCCAGCAGCAAGCACGGTAGTGGCTACACCTTC

j_gene: TRBJ1-6
len: 16
d_gene: TRBD1
abundance: .
v_gene: TRBV5-1
CDR3aa: CASSLSRQGGNSPLHF
CDR3nt: TGCGCCAGCAGCCTGTCCCGACAGGGGGGTAATTCACCCCTCCACTTT

j_gene: TRBJ2-3
len: 17
d_gene: TRBD2
abundance: .
v_gene: TRBV18
CDR3aa: CASSPSGLAGGADTQYF
CDR3nt: TGTGCCAGCTCACCGTCGGGACTAGCGGGAGGTGCAGATACGCAGTATTTT

j_gene: TRBJ1-5
len: 13
d_gene: .
abundance: .
v_gene: TRBV27
CDR3aa: CASSLEGAQPQHF
CDR3nt: TGTGCCAGCAGTTTAGAGGGAGCCCAGCCCCAGCATTTT

j_gene: TRBJ1-2
len: 15
d_gene: TRBD1
abundance: .
v_gene: TRBV9
CDR3aa: CASSTRDRGFEDYTF
CDR3nt: TGTGCCAGCAGCACCCGGGACAGGGGGTTTGAAGACTACACCTTC

j_gene: TRBJ2-3
len: 13
d_gene: TRBD2
abundance: once
v_gene: TRBV5-1
CDR3aa: CASSSGNTDTQYF
CDR3nt: TGCGCCAGCAGTAGCGGGAACACAGATACGCAGTATTTT

j_gene: TRBJ2-3
len: 16
d_gene: TRBD2
abundance: .
v_gene: TRBV15
CDR3aa: CATSRDSGRVTDTQYF
CDR3nt: TGTGCCACCAGCAGAGATAGCGGGAGGGTTACAGATACGCAGTATTTT

j_gene: TRBJ1-5
len: 16
d_gene: .
abundance: .
v_gene: TRBV5-6
CDR3aa: CASSLGPPTGGQPQHF
CDR3nt: TGTGCCAGCAGCTTGGGGCCCCCTACGGGAGGTCAGCCCCAGCATTTT

j_gene: TRBJ1-2
len: 13
d_gene: .
abundance: .
v_gene: TRBV10-2
CDR3aa: CASSGDRNSGYTF
CDR3nt: TGCGCCAGCAGTGGAGACAGAAATTCCGGCTACACCTTC

j_gene: TRBJ2-7
len: 15
d_gene: TRBD2
abundance: .
v_gene: TRBV7-8
CDR3aa: CASSLMREDGNEQYF
CDR3nt: TGTGCCAGCAGCTTAATGCGGGAGGATGGGAACGAGCAGTACTTC

j_gene: TRBJ2-2
len: 13
d_gene: .
abundance: .
v_gene: TRBV6-5
CDR3aa: CASSYAGSGELFF
CDR3nt: TGTGCCAGCAGCTATGCGGGGTCCGGGGAGCTGTTTTTT

j_gene: TRBJ2-1
len: 13
d_gene: .
abundance: .
v_gene: TRBV4-1
CDR3aa: CASSRHRSNEQFF
CDR3nt: TGCGCCAGCAGCCGCCACAGGAGCAATGAGCAGTTCTTC

j_gene: TRBJ2-1
len: 14
d_gene: .
abundance: .
v_gene: TRBV11-2
CDR3aa: CASSLDPSYNEQFF
CDR3nt: TGTGCCAGCAGCTTAGATCCCAGCTACAATGAGCAGTTCTTC

j_gene: TRBJ2-3
len: 14
d_gene: .
abundance: .
v_gene: TRBV7-6
CDR3aa: CASSLRDSTDTQYF
CDR3nt: TGTGCCAGCAGCTTGCGGGACTCCACAGATACGCAGTATTTT

j_gene: TRBJ2-5
len: 16
d_gene: TRBD2
abundance: once
v_gene: TRBV5-1
CDR3aa: CASSPPGLAGGETQYF
CDR3nt: TGCGCCAGCAGCCCCCCGGGACTAGCGGGGGGAGAGACCCAGTACTTC

j_gene: TRBJ2-1
len: 18
d_gene: TRBD2
abundance: .
v_gene: TRBV18
CDR3aa: CASSPRTSGILSYNEQFF
CDR3nt: TGTGCCAGCTCACCGAGGACTAGCGGGATCCTTTCCTACAATGAGCAGTTCTTC

j_gene: TRBJ2-3
len: 14
d_gene: TRBD2
abundance: .
v_gene: TRBV6-5
CDR3aa: CATGAGEGPDTQYF
CDR3nt: TGTGCCACTGGAGCGGGAGAAGGGCCAGATACGCAGTATTTT

j_gene: TRBJ2-1
len: 16
d_gene: .
abundance: .
v_gene: TRBV4-1
CDR3aa: CASSQDRNEGASEQFF
CDR3nt: TGCGCCAGCAGCCAAGATAGGAACGAAGGGGCGAGTGAGCAGTTCTTC

j_gene: TRBJ1-3
len: 17
d_gene: .
abundance: .
v_gene: TRBV9
CDR3aa: CASSVYPLGASGNTIYF
CDR3nt: TGTGCCAGCAGCGTATACCCGCTGGGGGCGTCGGGAAACACCATATATTTT

j_gene: TRBJ2-2
len: 14
d_gene: TRBD2
abundance: .
v_gene: TRBV7-6
CDR3aa: CASSFPGGTGELFF
CDR3nt: TGTGCCAGCAGCTTCCCCGGGGGGACCGGGGAGCTGTTTTTT

j_gene: TRBJ2-7
len: 14
d_gene: .
abundance: few
v_gene: TRBV7-2
CDR3aa: CASSLGISIYEQYF
CDR3nt: TGTGCCAGCAGCTTAGGTATTAGCATCTACGAGCAGTACTTC

j_gene: TRBJ1-2
len: 17
d_gene: TRBD1
abundance: .
v_gene: TRBV7-9
CDR3aa: CASSTYRDRVPFGGYTF
CDR3nt: TGTGCCAGCAGCACGTACCGGGACAGGGTTCCTTTCGGAGGCTACACCTTC

j_gene: TRBJ1-1
len: 14
d_gene: .
abundance: .
v_gene: TRBV11-3
CDR3aa: CASSSWRLNTEAFF
CDR3nt: TGTGCCAGCAGCTCCTGGCGGCTGAACACTGAAGCTTTCTTT

j_gene: TRBJ2-7
len: 12
d_gene: .
abundance: medium-sized
v_gene: TRBV7-9
CDR3aa: CASSADSLEQYF
CDR3nt: TGTGCCAGCAGCGCTGACAGCCTCGAGCAGTACTTC

j_gene: TRBJ1-2
len: 17
d_gene: .
abundance: .
v_gene: TRBV7-9
CDR3aa: CASSNPNSPGGGGGYTF
CDR3nt: TGTGCCAGCAGCAATCCAAATTCGCCGGGCGGGGGCGGAGGCTACACCTTC

j_gene: TRBJ1-1
len: 12
d_gene: TRBD1
abundance: .
v_gene: TRBV10-3
CDR3aa: CAISFTGGQAFF
CDR3nt: TGTGCCATCAGCTTCACAGGGGGCCAAGCTTTCTTT

j_gene: TRBJ2-5
len: 14
d_gene: TRBD2
abundance: .
v_gene: TRBV7-2
CDR3aa: CASTLTGGQETQYF
CDR3nt: TGTGCCAGCACACTCACGGGGGGGCAGGAGACCCAGTACTTC

j_gene: TRBJ2-1
len: 16
d_gene: TRBD1
abundance: .
v_gene: TRBV9
CDR3aa: CASSKPTGSSYNEQFF
CDR3nt: TGTGCCAGCAGCAAACCGACAGGGAGCTCCTACAATGAGCAGTTCTTC

j_gene: TRBJ2-7
len: 14
d_gene: .
abundance: few
v_gene: TRBV7-9
CDR3aa: CASSRVRAPYEQYF
CDR3nt: TGTGCCAGCAGCCGGGTTAGAGCGCCCTACGAGCAGTACTTC

j_gene: TRBJ2-1
len: 16
d_gene: TRBD2
abundance: .
v_gene: TRBV4-2
CDR3aa: CASSQFGGRSYNEQFF
CDR3nt: TGTGCCAGCAGCCAATTTGGCGGGAGATCTTACAATGAGCAGTTCTTC

j_gene: TRBJ1-4
len: 16
d_gene: TRBD1
abundance: .
v_gene: TRBV19
CDR3aa: CASSRDRGLSNEKLFF
CDR3nt: TGTGCCAGTAGCCGGGACAGGGGGCTGTCTAATGAAAAACTGTTTTTT

j_gene: TRBJ2-3
len: 15
d_gene: .
abundance: .
v_gene: TRBV18
CDR3aa: CASSRHDGSTDTQYF
CDR3nt: TGTGCCAGCTCCCGACACGATGGAAGCACAGATACGCAGTATTTT

j_gene: TRBJ1-6
len: 15
d_gene: .
abundance: .
v_gene: TRBV15
CDR3aa: CATSRDRSVGSPLHF
CDR3nt: TGTGCCACCAGCAGAGATAGGAGTGTGGGTTCACCCCTCCACTTT

j_gene: TRBJ1-1
len: 13
d_gene: TRBD1
abundance: .
v_gene: TRBV5-1
CDR3aa: CASRWTGNTEAFF
CDR3nt: TGCGCCAGCAGGTGGACAGGGAACACTGAAGCTTTCTTT

j_gene: TRBJ1-1
len: 14
d_gene: .
abundance: .
v_gene: TRBV10-3
CDR3aa: CAISESRGDTEAFF
CDR3nt: TGTGCCATCAGTGAGTCCAGGGGCGACACTGAAGCTTTCTTT

j_gene: TRBJ1-3
len: 19
d_gene: .
abundance: .
v_gene: TRBV5-1
CDR3aa: CASSLSLQGAGLFGNTIYF
CDR3nt: TGCGCCAGCAGCTTATCACTACAAGGGGCCGGCCTTTTTGGAAACACCATATATTTT

j_gene: TRBJ2-1
len: 16
d_gene: TRBD1
abundance: .
v_gene: TRBV7-2
CDR3aa: CASSPRQGSSYNEQFF
CDR3nt: TGTGCCAGCAGCCCCCGACAGGGAAGCTCCTACAATGAGCAGTTCTTC

j_gene: TRBJ2-7
len: 11
d_gene: .
abundance: .
v_gene: TRBV7-2
CDR3aa: CASSLRYEQYF
CDR3nt: TGTGCCAGCAGCTTACGGTACGAGCAGTACTTC

j_gene: TRBJ1-5
len: 13
d_gene: .
abundance: .
v_gene: TRBV11-1
CDR3aa: CASSPSGGQPQHF
CDR3nt: TGTGCCAGCAGCCCCTCCGGAGGTCAGCCCCAGCATTTT

j_gene: TRBJ2-1
len: 14
d_gene: TRBD2
abundance: .
v_gene: TRBV3-1/TRBV3-2
CDR3aa: CASSLQRGKNEQFF
CDR3nt: TGTGCCAGCAGCCTCCAGCGGGGTAAAAATGAGCAGTTCTTC

j_gene: TRBJ1-3
len: 20
d_gene: TRBD1
abundance: .
v_gene: TRBV12-5
CDR3aa: CASGQTGQAQSLFSGNTIYF
CDR3nt: TGTGCTAGTGGCCAAACCGGACAGGCCCAAAGTCTCTTCTCTGGAAACACCATATATTTT

j_gene: TRBJ2-7
len: 18
d_gene: TRBD2
abundance: .
v_gene: TRBV4-1
CDR3aa: CASSQLEPRLAGFYEQYF
CDR3nt: TGCGCCAGCAGCCAATTGGAACCGCGACTAGCGGGATTCTACGAGCAGTACTTC

j_gene: TRBJ2-1
len: 14
d_gene: .
abundance: few
v_gene: TRBV18
CDR3aa: CASSPQGAQNEQFF
CDR3nt: TGTGCCAGCTCACCACAAGGGGCGCAGAATGAGCAGTTCTTC

j_gene: TRBJ2-6
len: 15
d_gene: .
abundance: .
v_gene: TRBV7-9
CDR3aa: CASSLMGQGANVLTF
CDR3nt: TGTGCCAGCAGCTTAATGGGCCAAGGGGCCAACGTCCTGACTTTC

j_gene: TRBJ2-7
len: 15
d_gene: TRBD2
abundance: .
v_gene: TRBV6-5
CDR3aa: CASSPDGTSTYEQYF
CDR3nt: TGTGCCAGCAGTCCTGACGGGACTAGTACCTACGAGCAGTACTTC

j_gene: TRBJ2-5
len: 16
d_gene: TRBD2
abundance: .
v_gene: TRBV9
CDR3aa: CASSLLGLAGVETQYF
CDR3nt: TGTGCCAGCAGCCTCCTGGGACTAGCGGGGGTCGAGACCCAGTACTTC

j_gene: TRBJ1-5
len: 14
d_gene: .
abundance: .
v_gene: TRBV5-1
CDR3aa: CASSEQGSDQPQHF
CDR3nt: TGCGCCAGCAGCGAACAGGGTAGCGATCAGCCCCAGCATTTT

j_gene: TRBJ1-2
len: 17
d_gene: .
abundance: .
v_gene: TRBV5-1
CDR3aa: CASSLAGVAVPNYGYTF
CDR3nt: TGCGCCAGCAGCTTGGCCGGGGTCGCAGTTCCCAACTATGGCTACACCTTC

j_gene: TRBJ2-1
len: 15
d_gene: .
abundance: .
v_gene: TRBV27
CDR3aa: CASRNRVSSYNEQFF
CDR3nt: TGTGCCAGCAGAAATCGGGTGAGCTCCTACAATGAGCAGTTCTTC

j_gene: TRBJ2-5
len: 15
d_gene: TRBD2
abundance: .
v_gene: TRBV29-1
CDR3aa: CSVGVGRGSGETQYF
CDR3nt: TGCAGCGTTGGGGTTGGGCGGGGGTCTGGAGAGACCCAGTACTTC

j_gene: TRBJ2-5
len: 16
d_gene: .
abundance: .
v_gene: TRBV14
CDR3aa: CASSPLGWAQGETQYF
CDR3nt: TGTGCCAGCAGCCCCCTAGGCTGGGCCCAGGGGGAGACCCAGTACTTC

j_gene: TRBJ1-1
len: 16
d_gene: .
abundance: few
v_gene: TRBV5-1
CDR3aa: CASSPGHLGALFEAFF
CDR3nt: TGCGCCAGCAGCCCGGGCCACTTAGGGGCGTTATTTGAAGCTTTCTTT

j_gene: TRBJ2-1
len: 17
d_gene: .
abundance: .
v_gene: TRBV4-1
CDR3aa: CASSPIRGKSSYNEQFF
CDR3nt: TGCGCCAGCAGCCCGATAAGGGGCAAGAGCTCCTACAATGAGCAGTTCTTC